The next 8 T cell receptor beta chains were all read from a single sample in a study of beta chain features in type 1 diabetes. The entirety of the isolated RNA underwent reverse transcription, so expressed TCRB transcripts were sequenced. The repertoire was sequenced with immunoSEQ multiplex PCR; TCRdb's copy has only in-frame clones and lacks some. The sample contains roughly 400,000 clones, roughly 13% of which appear only once. The sequencing input was naive CD4+ T cells from blood. Receptors were obtained from a man aged 30 to 45 in good health.

This clone was counted a few times. The gene calls are TRBV7-3 and TRBJ2-1, with 13 bases identical to TRBD2. This CDR3 has 17 residues. Germline CDR1 and CDR2: SGHTA and FQGTGA. Germline trimming cut 5 bases from V and 2 bases from J; bases unmatched to any gene: 6. The DNA for the CDR3 is TGTGCCAGCAGCCCTGGACTAGCGGGGGATACCTACAATGAGCAGTTCTTC. Its translation: CASSPGLAGDTYNEQFF.

This chain connects TRBV5-1 to TRBJ2-6; TRBD1 is a possible D gene (6 bases). The germline CDR1 and CDR2 sequences are SGHRS and YFSETQ. CDR3 size: 18 residues. The ends were cut back, 4 bases at V and 0 bases at J, with 17 bases in the middle. In DNA, the CDR3 is TGCGCCAGCAGCATAGGACAGATACCTGCCTCTGGGGCCAACGTCCTGACTTTC. Translated, it gives CASSIGQIPASGANVLTF. The complete variable domain, with remaining parts taken from reference TRBV5-1 and TRBJ2-6, reads KAGVTQTPRYLIKTRGQQVTLSCSPISGHRSVSWYQQTPGQGLQFLFEYFSETQRNKGNFPGRFSGRQFSNSRSEMNVSTLELGDSALYLCASSIGQIPASGANVLTFGAGSRLTVL.

In its sample, this clone was seen a few times. The chain recombines TRBV4-2 with TRBJ2-1; D is unclear. CDR3 length: 15 residues. V was pared by 6 bases and J by 6 bases, with 18 bases between. Germline CDR1 reads LGHNA; CDR2 reads YNFKEQ. The CDR3 DNA reads as TGTGCCAGCAGTCCCACCATGAGCCGAAGCAATGAGCAGTTCTTC. It specifies CASSPTMSRSNEQFF.

This clone appeared a few times. The chain employs TRBV11-2 and TRBJ1-6, with D unclear. Germline CDR1 SGHAT, CDR2 FQNNGV. The CDR3 spans 14 residues. V lost 1 base, J lost 10 bases, and 11 bases lay in between. DNA of the CDR3: TGTGCCAGCAGCTTAGGAGGGTTGGGCTCACCCCTCCACTTT. The encoded protein is CASSLGGLGSPLHF.

J is TRBJ2-1 and V is TRBV10-3, with 8 bases aligning to TRBD2. Germline CDR1 and CDR2: ENHRY and SYGVKD. The CDR3 contains 13 residues. V dropped 7 bases and J dropped 6; count of bases not matched to a gene: 5. CDR3 protein: CAITRGGSNEQFF. The CDR3 DNA reads as TGTGCCATCACGCGCGGGGGGAGCAATGAGCAGTTCTTC.

The CDR3 coding sequence is TGTGCCAGCAGTCTCACTGAAGCTTTCTTT. This translates into CASSLTEAFF. This chain joins TRBV7-9 and TRBJ1-1; D not resolved. Germline V CDR1 and CDR2: SEHNR, FQNEAQ (reference sequence). V lost 6 bases to trimming and J lost 4 bases, with 3 bases between them. The CDR3 loop spans 10 amino acids. Filled out from reference TRBV7-9 and TRBJ1-1, the complete variable domain reads DTGVSQNPRHKITKRGQNVTFRCDPISEHNRLYWYRQTLGQGPEFLTYFQNEAQLEKSRLLSDRFSAERPKGSFSTLEIQRTEQGDSAMYLCASSLTEAFFGQGTRLTVV.

This clone was counted a few times. The J gene is TRBJ2-2, the V gene TRBV9; the D gene is possibly TRBD2 (5 bases). Looked up from germline, CDR1 is SGDLS and CDR2 is YYNGEE. Trimming removed 0 bases at V and 1 base at J, with 7 bases between. This CDR3 region has 15 residues. CDR3 sequence (DNA): TGTGCCAGCAGCGTAGCTAGCAGGAACACCGGGGAGCTGTTTTTT. Its translation: CASSVASRNTGELFF. Using reference TRBV9 and TRBJ2-2 for the parts outside the CDR3, the full variable domain is DSGVTQTPKHLITATGQRVTLRCSPRSGDLSVYWYQQSLDQGLQFLIQYYNGEERAKGNILERFSAQQFPDLHSELNLSSLELGDSALYFCASSVASRNTGELFFGEGSRLTVL.

This chain links TRBV19 with TRBJ2-7; D is possibly TRBD2 (5 bases). Deletions cut 3 bases from V and 3 bases from J, with 9 bases between. The CDR3 sequence is 13 residues long. The V gene's germline CDR1 is LNHDA and CDR2 SQIVND (reference sequence). The CDR3 protein is CASSIGSGYEQYV. For the CDR3, the DNA is TGTGCCAGTAGTATCGGCAGCGGCTACGAGCAGTACGTC.